The clone carrying this T cell receptor beta chain was found many times. No antigen is known for it. The record originates from a study of T cells in Graves' hyperthyroidism and ophthalmopathy. Study results and limitations: Most clonotypes expanded in the thyroid (above 0.001) were also present in blood. A 13 V-J signature model discriminated ophthalmopathy versus stable hyperthyroidism.

Authors of the study amplified TCR beta CDR3 regions from RNA transcripts. First-round RT-PCR with HTBI primers amplified the TCR CDR3 region. TCRdb re-analysed the multiplex PCR reads in MiXCR, keeping a single row per CDR3 protein. In the table there are 600,000 to 700,000 distinct CDR3 sequences, under 15% of which are singletons. Germline CDR1 and CDR2: MNHEY and SMNVEV (reference sequence). Trimming removed 2 bases from V and 3 bases from J, with 8 bases in between. The CDR3 runs to 13 residues. Reasons for excluding patients were uncontrolled infection, other autoimmune disease, pregnancy or lactation.

What was sequenced was blood. This clonotype was sampled from a woman aged 40 to 50 with Graves' ophthalmopathy. The rearrangement uses TRBV27 and TRBJ2-7; D uncertain. The chain's CDR3 is CASSLLLNYEQYF. The CDR3 bases are TGTGCCAGCAGTTTACTACTAAACTACGAGCAGTACTTC.